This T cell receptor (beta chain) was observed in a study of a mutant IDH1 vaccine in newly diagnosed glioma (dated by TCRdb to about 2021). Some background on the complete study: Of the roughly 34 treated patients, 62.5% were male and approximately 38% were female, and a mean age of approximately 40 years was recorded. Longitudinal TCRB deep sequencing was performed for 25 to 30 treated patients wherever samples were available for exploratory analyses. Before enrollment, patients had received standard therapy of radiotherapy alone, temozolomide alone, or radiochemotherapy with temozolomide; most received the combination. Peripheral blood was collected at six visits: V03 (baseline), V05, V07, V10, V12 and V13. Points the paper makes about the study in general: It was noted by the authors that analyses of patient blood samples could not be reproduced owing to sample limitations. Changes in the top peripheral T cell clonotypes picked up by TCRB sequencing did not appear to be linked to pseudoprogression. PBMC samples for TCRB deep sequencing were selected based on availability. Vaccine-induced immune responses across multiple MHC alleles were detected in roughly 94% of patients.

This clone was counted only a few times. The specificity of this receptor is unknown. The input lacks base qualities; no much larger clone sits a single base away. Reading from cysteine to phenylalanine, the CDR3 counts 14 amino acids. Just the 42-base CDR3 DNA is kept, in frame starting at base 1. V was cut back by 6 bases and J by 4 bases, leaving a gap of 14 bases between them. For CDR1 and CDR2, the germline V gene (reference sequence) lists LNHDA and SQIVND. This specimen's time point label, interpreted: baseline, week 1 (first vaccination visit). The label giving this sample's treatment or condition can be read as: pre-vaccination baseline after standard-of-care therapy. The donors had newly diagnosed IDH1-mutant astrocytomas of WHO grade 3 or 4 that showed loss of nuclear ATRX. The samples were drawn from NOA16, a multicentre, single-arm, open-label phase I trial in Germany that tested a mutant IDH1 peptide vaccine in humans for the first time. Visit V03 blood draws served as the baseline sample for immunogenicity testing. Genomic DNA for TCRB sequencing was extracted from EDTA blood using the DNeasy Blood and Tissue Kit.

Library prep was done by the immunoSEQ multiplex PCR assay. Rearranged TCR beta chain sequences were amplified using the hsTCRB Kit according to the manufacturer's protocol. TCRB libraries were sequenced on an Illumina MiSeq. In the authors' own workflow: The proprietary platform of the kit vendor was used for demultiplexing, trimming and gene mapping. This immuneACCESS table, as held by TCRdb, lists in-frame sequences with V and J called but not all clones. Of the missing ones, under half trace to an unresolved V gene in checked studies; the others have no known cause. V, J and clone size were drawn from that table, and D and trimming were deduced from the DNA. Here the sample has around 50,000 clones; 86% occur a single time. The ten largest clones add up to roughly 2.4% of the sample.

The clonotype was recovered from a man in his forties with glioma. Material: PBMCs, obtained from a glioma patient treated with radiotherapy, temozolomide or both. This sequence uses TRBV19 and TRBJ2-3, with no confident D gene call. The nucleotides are TGTGCCAGTAGCATCGGGCGGAAAGCAGATACGCAGTATTTT. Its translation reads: CASSIGRKADTQYF.